Listed below are T cell receptor beta chains from one sample, sequenced in a study of immune cell composition in non-small cell lung cancer. Libraries were prepared by immunoSEQ multiplex PCR; TCRdb keeps only in-frame clonotypes and omits some of them. The table records 13,000 to 15,000 clones, about 69% of them present only once. The sequenced sample was lung tumor tissue. The receptor set was obtained from a human donor with non-small cell lung cancer. The CDR3 runs from the conserved cysteine through the conserved F or W. D genes are given only for firm matches. Clone sizes are given selectively: once, few, many, or a class where the clone is expanded.

TRBV20-1,TRBD2,-,TRBJ2-5,CSSTSVETQYF,TGCAGTTCGACTAGCGTAGAGACCCAGTACTTC
TRBV11-2,-,-,TRBJ2-7,CASSLRTGPTYEQYF,TGTGCCAGCAGCTTACGAACAGGGCCCACCTACGAGCAGTACTTC
TRBV13,TRBD2,-,TRBJ2-1,CASSPGTSGGYNEQFF,TGTGCCAGCAGCCCCGGGACTAGCGGGGGGTACAATGAGCAGTTCTTC
TRBV5-4,TRBD1,once,TRBJ2-5,CASSSQGGSQGAQYF,TGTGCCAGCAGCTCCCAAGGGGGCTCCCAGGGGGCCCAGTACTTC
TRBV5-1,-,-,TRBJ2-5,CASSLPRGTQYF,TGCGCCAGCAGCTTGCCCAGAGGGACCCAGTACTTC
TRBV2,-,-,TRBJ2-7,CASSGLAFYEQYF,TGTGCCAGCTCGGGACTGGCTTTTTACGAGCAGTACTTC
TRBV7-9,TRBD1,-,TRBJ1-4,CASSQRQGNEKLFF,TGTGCCAGCAGCCAAAGACAGGGGAATGAAAAACTGTTTTTT
TRBV29-1,TRBD1,-,TRBJ2-7,CSVVGTVYEQYF,TGCAGCGTCGTTGGGACAGTTTACGAGCAGTACTTC
TRBV7-2,TRBD2,-,TRBJ2-3,CASSFGTSGGAVDTQYF,TGTGCCAGCAGCTTCGGGACTAGCGGGGGGGCCGTAGATACGCAGTATTTT
TRBV6-5,-,-,TRBJ1-2,CASSYTGDVGYTF,TGTGCCAGCAGTTACACGGGTGACGTTGGCTACACCTTC
TRBV18,TRBD1,-,TRBJ1-5,CASSPRRTGGTHSNQPQHF,TGTGCCAGCTCACCACGCCGGACAGGGGGGACCCATAGCAATCAGCCCCAGCATTTT
TRBV27,-,large,TRBJ1-2,CASNWRGIYTF,TGTGCCAGCAATTGGAGGGGTATCTACACCTTC
TRBV30,-,-,TRBJ1-1,CAWTGLWNTEAFF,TGTGCCTGGACTGGACTCTGGAACACTGAAGCTTTCTTT
TRBV6-5,TRBD1,once,TRBJ2-7,CASRTRDRVVYEQYF,TGTGCCAGCAGAACCCGGGACAGGGTAGTGTACGAGCAGTACTTC
TRBV19,TRBD1,-,TRBJ1-2,CASTATGGAFTLYGYTF,TGTGCCAGTACCGCGACAGGGGGCGCTTTCACCCTCTATGGCTACACCTTC
TRBV11-2,TRBD2,few,TRBJ2-3,CASSFGGGVPDTQYF,TGTGCCAGCAGCTTTGGCGGGGGGGTGCCAGATACGCAGTATTTT
TRBV7-9,-,once,TRBJ1-3,CASSFGGSGNTIYF,TGTGCCAGCAGCTTCGGGGGCTCTGGAAACACCATATATTTT
TRBV7-9,TRBD1,few,TRBJ1-4,CASRNSGTGAEKLFF,TGTGCCAGCAGGAATAGTGGGACAGGGGCTGAAAAACTGTTTTTT
TRBV6-6,-,few,TRBJ1-2,CASSYPGANYGYTF,TGTGCCAGCAGTTACCCAGGGGCTAACTATGGCTACACCTTC
TRBV4-2,TRBD1,-,TRBJ2-7,CASSLWDSYEQYF,TGTGCCAGCTCTCTCTGGGACAGCTACGAGCAGTACTTC
TRBV4-2,TRBD1,-,TRBJ2-5,CASSQDWGQEETQYF,TGTGCCAGCAGCCAAGATTGGGGACAGGAAGAGACCCAGTACTTC
TRBV4-3,-,-,TRBJ2-3,CASSLRSYYGGLSTDTQYF,TGCGCCAGCAGCCTGAGGAGTTACTATGGCGGACTCAGCACAGATACGCAGTATTTT
TRBV6-5,TRBD1,-,TRBJ1-2,CASSYSTTGMDGYTF,TGTGCCAGCAGTTACTCTACGACAGGGATGGATGGCTACACCTTC
TRBV5-1,TRBD2,-,TRBJ2-3,CASRPGTSGTDTQYF,TGCGCCAGCAGACCCGGGACTAGCGGCACAGATACGCAGTATTTT
TRBV19,-,few,TRBJ1-2,CASRADTNYGYTF,TGTGCCAGTAGGGCCGACACTAACTATGGCTACACCTTC
TRBV21-1,-,-,TRBJ1-6,CASTPGGGRVNSPLHF,TGTGCCAGCACCCCCGGCGGGGGCAGAGTTAATTCACCCCTCCACTTT
TRBV7-3,-,-,TRBJ1-1,CASSLEGGRNTEAFF,TGTGCCAGCAGCTTAGAGGGCGGGCGGAACACTGAAGCTTTCTTT
TRBV7-6,TRBD2,-,TRBJ2-3,CASSLVAGASTDTQYF,TGTGCCAGCAGCTTAGTAGCGGGTGCTAGCACAGATACGCAGTATTTT
TRBV6-5,-,-,TRBJ1-3,CASSTSRDSGNTIYF,TGTGCCAGCAGTACTTCCAGGGACTCTGGAAACACCATATATTTT